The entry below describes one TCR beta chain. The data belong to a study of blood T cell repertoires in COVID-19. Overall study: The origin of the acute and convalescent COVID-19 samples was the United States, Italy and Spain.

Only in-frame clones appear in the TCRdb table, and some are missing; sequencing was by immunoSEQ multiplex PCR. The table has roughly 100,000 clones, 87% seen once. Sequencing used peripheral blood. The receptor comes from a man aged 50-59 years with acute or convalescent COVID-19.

Here the CDR3 reads CASSKDEEDYGYTF. The CDR3 DNA is TGTGCCAGTAGTAAGGACGAGGAGGACTATGGCTACACCTTC. The chain couples TRBV19 to TRBJ1-2; D unclear. V dropped 4 bases and J dropped 3 bases, with 12 bases sitting between them. Germline CDR1 is LNHDA and CDR2 is SQIVND (reference sequence). The CDR3 extends over 14 amino acids.